This paragraph reports one TCR beta chain. Indicated time point: after dendritic cell vaccination, including at tumor progression/relapse. The V segment lost 4 bases and the J segment 8 bases; nucleotides outside the gene matches: 10. The germline gives CDR1 MGHRA, CDR2 YSYEKL. The CDR3 contains 15 residues. These data belong to a study of glioma-infiltrating T cells after dendritic cell vaccination. Study context: Patients received autologous tumor lysate-pulsed dendritic cell vaccination between about 2002 and 2013. At biweekly intervals, patients got three intradermal dendritic cell vaccine injections.

Using immunoSEQ multiplex PCR, the repertoire was profiled, and TCRdb retains in-frame clones only, with some absent. The sample comprises tens of thousands of clones, 75% to 90% of which are singletons, and 5% to 6.5% rests with the top ten. The TCR sequence derives from a human donor with glioblastoma. The chain has TRBV4-1 and TRBJ2-1; TRBD2 aligns across 8 bases. Sequencing used blood, obtained after dendritic cell vaccination. CDR3 DNA: TGCGCCAGCAGCCCACGAAGCGGGAGTGGGGATGAGCAGTTCTTC. Its translation is CASSPRSGSGDEQFF.